A selection of T cell receptor beta chains follows, all from one sample in a study of shared clonotypes between healthy human individuals. Generated by immunoSEQ multiplex PCR, the TCRdb table keeps only in-frame clones and is missing some. The sample shows under 600,000 clones, nearly 80% of them seen only once. Material for sequencing was PBMCs. The receptors were gathered from a woman aged 40 to 55 in good health. Some clones in this sample may be carry-over from other donors' samples. Both conserved end residues are part of each CDR3.

J	V	CDR3
TRBJ2-7	TRBV11-2	CASSSGTTYEQYF
TRBJ2-7	TRBV13	CASALTPGLAPYEQYF
TRBJ2-5	TRBV2	CASRPGDSGTQYF
TRBJ2-7	TRBV19	CASSMRVSLSGYEQYF
TRBJ1-2	TRBV10-1	CASSESSGSGYTF
TRBJ2-7	TRBV11-2	CASSLVVWQGLNEQYF
TRBJ2-5	TRBV5-1	CASSLNFQETQYF
TRBJ1-1	TRBV2	CASSGTGGTEAFF
TRBJ2-2	TRBV7-2	CASSGGGNSNTGELFF
TRBJ1-1	TRBV19	CASSIAGSVGNTEAFF
TRBJ1-5	TRBV4-3	CASSQDAAGGNQPQHF
TRBJ2-3	TRBV7-9	CASSSPRQALPGTDTQYF
TRBJ1-4	TRBV15	CATSRNRNPGTSEKLFF
TRBJ1-1	TRBV5-1	CASSLVTVGNTEAFF
TRBJ2-5	TRBV28	CASSLRGGRETQYF
TRBJ2-3	TRBV5-1	CASSLAGQGSTDTQYF
TRBJ2-2	TRBV6-1	CASADRATGELFF
TRBJ1-1	TRBV7-9	CASSRAAPGEAFF
TRBJ2-7	TRBV10-3	CAISEGQSSYEQYF
TRBJ2-7	TRBV7-2	CASSLEGSDYYEQYF
TRBJ2-5	TRBV5-1	CASSRTIWGPGETQYF
TRBJ2-7	TRBV7-6	CASSAIGLAGNEQYF
TRBJ2-1	TRBV29-1	CSLSNEQFF
TRBJ2-1	TRBV11-2	CASSPDRGGGQFF
TRBJ2-1	TRBV7-2	CASSLGLAAPYNEQFF
TRBJ1-1	TRBV7-2	CASSLGQGFEAFF
TRBJ1-1	TRBV6-5	CASSYGRGGDNTEAFF
TRBJ2-1	TRBV7-9	CASSLALTRNEQFF
TRBJ2-3	TRBV19	CASSMKRETINTQYF
TRBJ1-1	TRBV2	CASSEVPNTEAFF
TRBJ2-1	TRBV4-1	CASSQVRGTAYNEQFF
TRBJ2-1	TRBV10-2	CASTASGSNNEQFF
TRBJ2-1	TRBV7-2	CASSKPTGSEQFF
TRBJ2-5	TRBV5-1	CASSLANPQETQYF
TRBJ2-7	TRBV19	CASSTRDRGSEQYF
TRBJ2-1	TRBV2	CASNPQGERSNEQFF
TRBJ2-3	TRBV7-2	CASSSGQGVGTQYF
TRBJ1-2	TRBV18	CASSPPPGADYGYTF
TRBJ2-7	TRBV30	CAWSATATNYEQYF
TRBJ1-1	TRBV10-3	CAISSSEGGAFF
TRBJ2-1	TRBV7-8	CASSLAGRLAGVVQFF
TRBJ2-1	TRBV30	CAWTREPTNEQFF
TRBJ2-1	TRBV19	CASTPSNRDTYIAYNEQFF
TRBJ1-1	TRBV5-6	CASSLRQVTEAFF
TRBJ2-5	TRBV30	CAWSQKGTGQETQYF
TRBJ2-1	TRBV6-1	CASRTSVNNEQFF
TRBJ2-2	TRBV7-3	CASSLNPGRANTGELFF
TRBJ2-1	TRBV7-8	CASSLARLAGGPPFF
TRBJ2-1	TRBV30	CAWSAPSGRARDEQFF
TRBJ2-5	TRBV30	CAWSVRYRGPETQYF
TRBJ2-2	TRBV10-3	CAISGSPTNTGELFF
TRBJ1-2	TRBV28	CASCLRNYGYTF
TRBJ1-3	TRBV7-2	CASSSRQGSGNTIYF
TRBJ2-5	TRBV5-1	CASSPAGITETQYF